The 16 T cell receptor beta chains reported below all come from one sample, sequenced in a study of tissue T cells after allogeneic stem cell transplantation. Measured with immunoSEQ multiplex PCR; TCRdb has only the in-frame clones, and not every one. The sample carries tens of thousands of clones, 65% to 90% recorded once. The material was blood, obtained before transplantation. These receptor sequences come from a woman between 18 and 55 years old who later had graft-versus-host disease after an allogeneic stem cell transplant.

This clone has more than one count but fewer than ten. The gene calls are TRBV18 and TRBJ1-2; 9 positions match TRBD1. Germline V CDR1 and CDR2: KGHSH, LQKENI. Trimming cost V 3 bases and J 8 bases; bases outside gene matches: 7. There are 14 residues in the CDR3. CDR3: CASSPGQGVGGYTF. Here the CDR3 DNA reads TGTGCCAGCTCACCGGGACAGGGCGTAGGGGGCTACACCTTC.

The chain combines TRBV2 with TRBJ1-6, with TRBD1 as a possible D gene (6 bases). The CDR3 length is 16 residues. V dropped 5 bases and J dropped 7 bases, with 18 bases sitting between them. CDR1 and CDR2 from the germline V gene are SNHLY and FYNNEI. CDR3 coding DNA: TGTGCCAGCAGTAAGATAAGCCAGGGGCAGAATTCACCCCTCCACTTT. It is translated as CASSKISQGQNSPLHF.

The J gene is TRBJ2-3, the V gene TRBV5-1, with D possibly matching TRBD1 (7 bases). This CDR3 spans 16 amino acids. V lost 5 bases and J 6 bases, leaving 22 bases between the germline ends. Germline V gene lookup returns CDR1 SGHRS and CDR2 YFSETQ. CDR3 sequence (DNA): TGCGCCAGCAGTCTGCGAGGGGACAGTCGGGAGGATACGCAGTATTTT. Encoded protein: CASSLRGDSREDTQYF.

The chain carries TRBV5-6 and TRBJ1-1; no clear D gene. The CDR3 covers 12 residues. Trimming took 3 bases from V and 2 from J, leaving 5 bases between them. Germline values: CDR1 SGHDT, CDR2 YYEEEE. CDR3 protein: CASSYSNTEAFF. The CDR3 bases are TGTGCCAGCAGCTACTCAAACACTGAAGCTTTCTTT.

The chain combines TRBV10-2 with TRBJ2-1; 7 bases are shared with TRBD2. Germline CDR1 is WSHSY and CDR2 is SAAADI. The CDR3 loop spans 15 amino acids. V lost 6 bases, J lost 4 bases, and 9 bases stayed unmatched. CDR3 DNA sequence: TGCGCCAGCAGCCCACTAGCGACGACATACAATGAGCAGTTCTTC. This encodes CASSPLATTYNEQFF.

The chain combines TRBV29-1 with TRBJ2-1; D is possibly TRBD2 (6 bases). Per the germline V gene, CDR1 is SQVTM and CDR2 is ANQGSEA. Trimming removed 4 bases from V and 15 bases from J, with 16 bases in between. The CDR3 has 11 amino acids. The CDR3: CSVGEEGYVFF. The CDR3 DNA reads as TGCAGCGTTGGGGAGGAGGGATACGTGTTCTTC.

This chain joins TRBV29-1 and TRBJ1-2; D possibly corresponds to TRBD1 (5 bases). V was pared by 4 bases and J by 4 bases, with 19 bases between. The length of the CDR3 is 15 residues. CDR1 is SQVTM and CDR2 is ANQGSEA in the germline V gene. The chain's CDR3 is CSVAVDGGRGYGYTF. The CDR3 bases are TGCAGCGTTGCAGTCGACGGGGGAAGAGGCTATGGCTACACCTTC.

This chain joins TRBV19 and TRBJ1-1, with no clear D. The CDR3 runs 17 residues. CDR1 LNHDA and CDR2 SQIVND come from the germline V gene (reference sequence). Trimming took off 3 bases at V and 0 bases at J, with 17 bases between the two ends. The CDR3 protein is CASSISSLFGVNTEAFF. The CDR3 DNA reads TGTGCCAGTAGTATCTCCTCTCTTTTTGGGGTGAACACTGAAGCTTTCTTT.

This clone was found once. This chain links TRBV7-3 with TRBJ2-1; 10 bases match TRBD2. With V trimmed by 5 bases and J by 6 bases, 7 bases remained unmatched. This CDR3 has 15 amino acids. CDR1 and CDR2 from the germline V gene are SGHTA and FQGTGA. The CDR3: CASSPSGGRGNEQFF. The CDR3 DNA reads as TGTGCCAGCAGCCCTAGCGGGGGCCGGGGCAATGAGCAGTTCTTC.

J is TRBJ1-1 and V is TRBV13, with a possible D match to TRBD1 (5 bases). Trimming pared 10 bases from V and 7 bases from J, leaving 22 bases between. CDR3 length: 14 amino acids. CDR1 is PRHDT and CDR2 is FYEKMQ in the germline V gene (reference sequence). The CDR3 protein is CAIPSGVRRGEAFF. CDR3 in DNA: TGTGCCATCCCCTCGGGGGTACGGAGGGGTGAAGCTTTCTTT.

This clone was seen a single time. V is TRBV3-1 (or the pseudogene TRBV3-2) and J is TRBJ1-1; the D gene is possibly TRBD1 (5 bases). V gave up 2 bases and J gave up 6 bases, with 7 bases separating them. The CDR3 extends over 12 amino acids. The germline gives CDR1 LGHDT, CDR2 YNNKEL (reference sequence). CDR3 nucleotides: TGTGCCAGCAGCCAAAGGGGATCTGAAGCTTTCTTT. Translation gives CASSQRGSEAFF.

The V gene is TRBV28, the J gene TRBJ2-5; 7 nucleotides match TRBD2. The CDR3 contains 15 residues. The J segment lost 2 bases and the V segment lost 6 bases, leaving 9 bases of the junction unmatched. The germline V gene encodes CDR1 MDHEN and CDR2 SYDVKM. The CDR3 region is CASSEPGGPQETQYF. The CDR3 coding sequence is TGTGCCAGCAGCGAACCGGGGGGACCTCAAGAGACCCAGTACTTC.

This chain links TRBV28 with TRBJ1-1, with 10 bases aligning to TRBD1. This CDR3 comprises 13 residues. V trimming: 3 bases; J trimming: 10 bases; junction bases outside the gene matches: 5. Per the germline V gene, CDR1 is MDHEN and CDR2 is SYDVKM. CDR3 loop: CASSFGTGEVAFF. The CDR3 nucleotides are TGTGCCAGCAGTTTTGGGACAGGGGAGGTAGCTTTCTTT.

The chain carries TRBV5-6 and TRBJ1-1, with D possibly being TRBD1 (6 bases). V was cut by 0 bases and J by 11 bases, with 17 bases left in between. Germline V gene sequence: CDR1 SGHDT, CDR2 YYEEEE. The CDR3 totals 14 residues. This CDR3 reads CASSLDDRPTGAFF. The CDR3 bases are TGTGCCAGCAGCTTGGATGACAGGCCGACGGGGGCTTTCTTT.

A single count supports this clone. The rearrangement joins TRBV5-1 to TRBJ2-7; D is undetermined. Trimming cost V 5 bases and J 2 bases, with 8 bases left between them. CDR1 and CDR2 (germline): SGHRS, YFSETQ. The CDR3 length is 12 residues. The CDR3 DNA sequence: TGCGCCAGCAGAAGCCAGACCTACGAGCAGTACTTC. Translated, it gives CASRSQTYEQYF. Complete variable domain (other parts from reference TRBV5-1 and TRBJ2-7): KAGVTQTPRYLIKTRGQQVTLSCSPISGHRSVSWYQQTPGQGLQFLFEYFSETQRNKGNFPGRFSGRQFSNSRSEMNVSTLELGDSALYLCASRSQTYEQYFGPGTRLTVT.

The chain has TRBV5-1 and TRBJ2-7, with D possibly being TRBD2 (5 bases). The CDR3 totals 16 residues. Germline CDR1 is SGHRS and CDR2 is YFSETQ. Trimming pared 4 bases from V and 1 base from J, leaving 18 bases between. DNA of the CDR3: TGCGCCAGCAGCCCCAATTCAGCGGCCCGATCCTACGAGCAGTACTTC. Its translation is CASSPNSAARSYEQYF.